These 14 T cell receptor beta chains originate from one sample sequenced in a study of T cell responses to AZD1222 COVID-19 vaccine. This table comes from immunoSEQ multiplex PCR, and its TCRdb copy is limited to in-frame clones, with some not included. In the table there are 65,000 to 85,000 clones, roughly 88% of which are singletons. The source material was peripheral blood, sampled on day 0 of AZD1222 vaccination. These receptors all stem from an adult in good health.

Here the CDR3 reads CASSAPSGRSGELFF. CDR3 DNA: TGTGCCAGCAGCGCGCCTAGCGGGAGATCCGGGGAGCTGTTTTTT. The chain uses TRBV11-2 and TRBJ2-2; 10 nucleotides match TRBD2. The CDR3 is 15 amino acids. The ends lost 5 bases at V and 6 bases at J; junction bases unmatched: 6. Per germline, CDR1 SGHAT and CDR2 FQNNGV. Full variable domain (missing parts from reference TRBV11-2 and TRBJ2-2): EAGVAQSPRYKIIEKRQSVAFWCNPISGHATLYWYQQILGQGPKLLIQFQNNGVVDDSQLPKDRFSAERLKGVDSTLKIQPAKLEDSAVYLCASSAPSGRSGELFFGEGSRLTVL.

V usage is TRBV14 and J usage is TRBJ1-2; D uncertain. Germline CDR1 reads SGHDN; CDR2 reads FVKESK. V lost 4 bases, J lost 2 bases, and 8 bases lay in between. The CDR3 is made up of 13 amino acids. Here the CDR3 reads CASSRFKNYGYTF. The DNA of the CDR3 is TGTGCCAGCAGCCGTTTTAAGAACTATGGCTACACCTTC.

In this sample, this clone turned up once. The gene calls are TRBV29-1 and TRBJ1-2; possibly TRBD1 for D (5 bases). Trimming took 2 bases from V and 3 from J, leaving 10 bases between them. The CDR3 loop spans 13 amino acids. Germline V gene data show CDR1 as SQVTM and CDR2 as ANQGSEA. CDR3 sequence (DNA): TGCAGCGTTGAACGGGAAGGGGACTATGGCTACACCTTC. Translating it yields CSVEREGDYGYTF. Full variable domain (outside the CDR3, taken from reference TRBV29-1 and TRBJ1-2): SAVISQKPSRDICQRGTSLTIQCQVDSQVTMMFWYRQQPGQSLTLIATANQGSEATYESGFVIDKFPISRPNLTFSTLTVSNMSPEDSSIYLCSVEREGDYGYTFGSGTRLTVV.

The chain links TRBV9 to TRBJ2-5; D not certain. CDR3 length: 13 amino acids. With 0 bases removed from V and 2 bases from J, the gap between germline ends came to 5 bases. Germline V gene lookup returns CDR1 SGDLS and CDR2 YYNGEE. CDR3: CASSVGVQETQYF. The CDR3 nucleotides read TGTGCCAGCAGCGTAGGGGTACAAGAGACCCAGTACTTC.

The gene calls are TRBV3-1 (or the pseudogene TRBV3-2) and TRBJ1-2, with D maybe TRBD1 (5 bases). Trimming pared 1 base from V and 3 bases from J, leaving 12 bases between. Germline lookup yields CDR1 LGHDT and CDR2 YNNKEL (reference sequence). The CDR3 is 15 residues long. The CDR3 DNA follows: TGTGCCAGCAGCCAAGCGCATTGGGGGGACTATGGCTACACCTTC. It yields the protein CASSQAHWGDYGYTF.

V usage is TRBV5-1 and J usage is TRBJ2-3, with 8 positions matching TRBD1. This CDR3 spans 14 amino acids. V was clipped by 6 bases and J by 2 bases; unmatched bases: 5. The germline V gene has CDR1 SGHRS and CDR2 YFSETQ. CDR3 sequence: CASTDRGATDTQYF. The CDR3, as DNA: TGCGCCAGCACCGACAGGGGCGCCACAGATACGCAGTATTTT.

The V call is TRBV14, the J call TRBJ2-1; no firm D call. Between the trimmed V and J ends, which lost 0 bases and 0 bases, there was a span of 12 bases. The CDR3 spans 17 residues. Germline CDR1 SGHDN, CDR2 FVKESK. The CDR3 DNA sequence: TGTGCCAGCAGCCAAGAAGAAGCGCGGAGCTCCTACAATGAGCAGTTCTTC. Translated: CASSQEEARSSYNEQFF.

The chain couples TRBV5-1 to TRBJ1-6; D possibly corresponds to TRBD1 (5 bases). The ends were cut back, 6 bases at V and 9 bases at J, with 16 bases in the middle. CDR1 and CDR2 from the germline V gene are SGHRS and YFSETQ. This CDR3 is built from 14 residues. CDR3 residues: CASNLGGIGSPLHF. The CDR3 bases are TGCGCCAGCAATCTGGGGGGTATAGGTTCACCCCTCCACTTT.

The chain combines TRBV12-5 with TRBJ2-2; D uncertain. V was shortened by 1 base and J by 8 bases, with 8 bases between the two germline ends. The V gene's germline CDR1 is LGHNT and CDR2 FRNRAP. The CDR3 loop spans 13 amino acids. CDR3 nucleotides: TGTGCTAGTGGTTTGGCGGATAGTGGGGAGCTGTTTTTT. This translates into CASGLADSGELFF.

The genes are TRBV27 and TRBJ2-1; 16 bases fit TRBD2. The germline V gene has CDR1 MNHEY and CDR2 SMNVEV (reference sequence). The junction had 15 bases not matched to a gene; V was cut back by 4 bases and J by 6 bases. CDR3 length equals 20 residues. The CDR3 coding sequence is TGTGCCAGCAGTTCGGGACTAGCGGGGGGGTCGCGGTACAGTACCAATGAGCAGTTCTTC. Its protein product is CASSSGLAGGSRYSTNEQFF.

V and J are TRBV4-2 and TRBJ2-5; 13 positions match TRBD2. The length of the CDR3 is 17 residues. Looked up from germline, CDR1 is LGHNA and CDR2 is YNFKEQ. With V trimmed by 2 bases and J by 3 bases, 6 bases remained unmatched. Written as DNA, the CDR3 is TGTGCCAGCAGCCAATCCTTAACTAGCGGGGGGGAAGAGACCCAGTACTTC. It translates to CASSQSLTSGGEETQYF.

The V call is TRBV28, the J call TRBJ2-1; 7 nucleotides match TRBD2. Trimming removed 2 bases from V and 3 bases from J; junction bases left unmatched: 4. CDR3 length: 15 residues. Germline V CDR1 and CDR2: MDHEN, SYDVKM. The CDR3 nucleotides are TGTGCCAGCAGTTTAAGGCTAGCGGTCTACAATGAGCAGTTCTTC. Its translation: CASSLRLAVYNEQFF.

The chain carries TRBV25-1 and TRBJ2-3; 8 bases agree with TRBD1. J lost 4 bases, V lost 5 bases, and 5 bases had no gene match. The CDR3 contains 14 residues. Germline V gene data show CDR1 as MGHDK and CDR2 as SYGVNS. For the CDR3, the DNA is TGTGCCAGCAGTCCCTCGACAGGGGCAGATACGCAGTATTTT. This sequence encodes CASSPSTGADTQYF.

DNA for the CDR3: TGTGCCACGGGACAGGGGGAGAAGACCCAGTACTTC. Translated: CATGQGEKTQYF. This chain uses TRBV10-3 with TRBJ2-5, with 11 nucleotides matching TRBD1. The CDR3 runs to 12 residues. V shed 10 bases, J shed 6 bases, and the junction held 4 bases outside the gene matches. The germline gives CDR1 ENHRY, CDR2 SYGVKD.